Included here is one T cell receptor beta chain sequence, with context. Many counts were recorded for this clonotype. Its cognate antigen has yet to be identified. Base qualities are missing; no much larger clone stands one base away. The CDR3 contains 15 residues, cysteine and phenylalanine counted. The entry retains the CDR3 DNA only, 45 bases that are in frame from base 1. Unmatched junction bases come to 10, with V trimmed by 5 bases and J by 5 bases. The germline V gene supplies CDR1 SGHAT and CDR2 FQNNGV. The method behind the library was multiplex PCR. Sequencer: Illumina HiSeq 4000. TCR beta libraries were built with iRepertoire HTBI primers and Arm-PCR amplification of CDR3 regions. Before sequencing, the PCR products underwent gel purification. On the study's bioinformatics: Across samples, 60 to 75 TRBV and 15 or so TRBJ segments were identified and used for gene usage analysis of CDR3 amino acid clonotypes. COPE and FqMerger were used to merge the filtered high-quality paired reads into contigs. BLAST was used to align contigs to the IMGT TRBV, TRBD and TRBJ reference genes, and CDR3 was defined following IMGT. Any clonotype with a frequency above 0.1% was counted as a highly expanded clone. Shannon entropy served as the measure of repertoire diversity, while the Gini coefficient captured V-J evenness. A clonotype found in more than one individual was treated as public. Starting from the raw public reads, TCRdb applied fastp trimming at Q25, assembled clones with MiXCR and retained in-frame beta chains. Under each unique CDR3 protein, matching rows form one entry showing the most common genes and DNA. V and J calls and clone size were set by TCRdb, not the authors. Within this sample are roughly 350,000 distinct CDR3 sequences, with 15% to 20% of them counted one time only. Around 27% of the sample comes from the top ten.

The time point label of this sample denotes: newly diagnosed GD, antithyroid drugs for less than 3 months. For both TCR sequencing and RNA sequencing, RNA was extracted from PBMCs in TRIzol. The diagnosis of Graves' disease followed American Thyroid Association guidelines. The patients came from an endocrinology department in Xi'an, China. Each patient gave about 10 milliliters of peripheral blood, collected in an EDTA anticoagulant tube. Ficoll Paque Plus density gradient separation was used to isolate PBMCs, and no further T cell sorting was done. RNA quality was checked with an Agilent 2100 Bioanalyzer and agarose gel, and concentration with a NanoDrop 2000. This entry is derived from a study of regulatory T cells in long-lasting Graves disease (dated by TCRdb to 2020 to 2023). Describing the broader study: Newly diagnosed Graves' disease patients had taken antithyroid drugs for less than 3 months. The study was registered as a clinical trial and conducted in China. A total of around 35 samples underwent TCR sequencing, from roughly 13 patients with persistent Graves' disease and some 20 patients with newly diagnosed Graves' disease. This study used TCR sequencing and RNA sequencing of peripheral blood to compare persistent Graves' disease patients against newly diagnosed Graves' disease patients.

The study at large found these results: Only peripheral blood was studied, because thyroid tissue, the primary lesion, was inaccessible. As a limitation, the authors acknowledged that the small sample size may reduce accuracy. More public clonotypes were shared among persistent patients (roughly 2,700) than among newly diagnosed patients (966). Compared with newly diagnosed patients, patients with persistent Graves' disease had lower TCR Shannon entropy and fewer highly expanded clones, which suggests clonal expansion. Only the TCR beta chain was sequenced and analyzed. Preferential use of TRBV28, TRBJ1-2 and TRBJ2-5 was observed in persistent disease, whereas TRBV20-1 and TRBJ2-1 were favored in newly diagnosed disease.

The sample was also linked to a second study, of T cells in Graves' hyperthyroidism and ophthalmopathy. From the second report: Stable Graves' hyperthyroidism was defined as the absence of progression to ophthalmopathy over 18 months of follow-up. Hyperthyroidism patients were newly diagnosed, had a disease duration of under 2 months, and were aged 18 to 65 years. Patients with uncontrolled infections, other autoimmune diseases, pregnancy or lactation were excluded. Clinical symptoms, serum thyroxine and TRAb, thyroid ultrasound, and orbital computed tomography formed the basis for the diagnoses. The first round of RT-PCR for the TCR CDR3 was performed with the HTBI primer set and the Qiagen OneStep RT-PCR kit. Most expanded thyroid clonotypes (frequency above 0.001) were also detected in blood, suggesting blood repertoires may reflect thyroid immune responses. A 13 V-J signature model separated ophthalmopathy from stable hyperthyroidism, with 87.88% sensitivity and roughly 81% specificity in cross-validation and 80%/75% in testing. During validation, the model predicted progression to ophthalmopathy a median of approximately six months ahead of onset, with approximately 70% sensitivity and 72.22% specificity. To identify distinguishing TCR V-J signatures, a discovery cohort of about 95 patients was used, comprising 43 with Graves' ophthalmopathy and around 60 with stable Graves' hyperthyroidism. Whether ophthalmopathy could be predicted prospectively was tested in an independent validation cohort made up of roughly 19 hyperthyroidism patients plus 17 patients who later progressed to ophthalmopathy. For training and testing, the 80 to 100 patients in the discovery cohort were randomly divided in a 7:3 ratio. Thyroid tissue and blood T-cell repertoires from more than 5 Graves' hyperthyroidism patients were also compared in the study. Once sampling was done, hyperthyroidism patients were given methimazole at a starting dose of 30 mg daily, whereas ophthalmopathy patients were given high-dose intravenous methylprednisolone. The libraries were constructed in a second round of multiplex PCR and then size-selected and purified. Sequencing of the libraries was done on an Illumina HiSeq2000 using paired-end 100 bp reads. Raw data were processed with SOAPnuke, discarding reads with adapters, uncalled bases, mean Phred below 15, or no exact constant-primer or identifier match. COPE v1.2.5 was used to merge the high-quality paired reads, and each unique nucleotide sequence was defined as a clonotype. Clonotypes were aligned to IMGT TRBV, TRBD and TRBJ reference segments using MiTCR v1.1. The analysis included only V-J combinations with a frequency above 0.0001, which together covered more than 98% of the repertoires. A TCS score was defined as the ratio of F50 (clonal expansion) to E x V (chaos), with BLOSUM62-based TCRdist applied between CDR3 peptides within each V-J. Welch's t-statistics and random forest reduced around 520 V-J features to around 14, which were used in a naive Bayes classifier (R e1071). No statistical method was used to fix the sample size in advance, and group allocation was not hidden from the investigators. The paper describes TCR Vbeta CDR3 sequencing of about 140 peripheral blood samples, made up of 43 ophthalmopathy patients, around 73 hyperthyroidism patients and roughly 17 progressor patients.

The specimen was peripheral blood mononuclear cells (PBMCs), collected at new diagnosis, from a patient treated with antithyroid drugs. The V gene is TRBV11-2 and the J gene is TRBJ2-5; the central 8 bases match TRBD2. This clonotype was obtained from a man aged 40-50 years with Graves disease. Donor details come from another sample of the same person, matched by shared clones. At the DNA level, the sequence is TGTGCCAGCAGCCCGCGTCGGGGGGGCGGGGAGACCCAGTACTTC. It codes for CASSPRRGGGETQYF.